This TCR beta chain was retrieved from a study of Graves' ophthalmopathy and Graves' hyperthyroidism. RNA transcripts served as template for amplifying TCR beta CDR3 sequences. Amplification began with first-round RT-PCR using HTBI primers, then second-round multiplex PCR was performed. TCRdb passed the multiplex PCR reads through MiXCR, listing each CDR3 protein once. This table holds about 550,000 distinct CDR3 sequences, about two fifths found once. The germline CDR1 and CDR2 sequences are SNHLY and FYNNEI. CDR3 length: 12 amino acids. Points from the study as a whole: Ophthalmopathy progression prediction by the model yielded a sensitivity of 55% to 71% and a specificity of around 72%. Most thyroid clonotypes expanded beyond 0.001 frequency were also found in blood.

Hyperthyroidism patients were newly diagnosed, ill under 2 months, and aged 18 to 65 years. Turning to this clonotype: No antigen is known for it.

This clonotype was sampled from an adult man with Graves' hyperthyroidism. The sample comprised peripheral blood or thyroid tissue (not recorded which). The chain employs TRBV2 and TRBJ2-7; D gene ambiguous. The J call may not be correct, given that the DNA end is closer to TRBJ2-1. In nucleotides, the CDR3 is TGTGCCAGCAGTGTAGGTACTTGGGAGCAGTTCTTC. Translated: CASSVGTWEQFF.